The 22 T cell receptor beta chains reported below all come from one sample, sequenced in a study of vaccination effects on CD4 cells after COVID-19. No antigen has been assigned to these receptors. After expansion with viral peptide pools in the ViraFEST assay, antigen-specific CD4+ T cells were sequenced. The culture ran for under eleven days, and then CD4+ T cells were isolated. The study found no prior SARS-CoV-2 infection in the vaccine recipients, who tested negative for nucleocapsid antibodies. TCRdb's table, derived via immunoSEQ multiplex PCR, lists solely in-frame clones and lacks some. This table holds 41,000 or so clones, 77% found once. Sequences were derived from CD4+ T cells from PBMCs cultured with HCoV-NL63 spike peptides, sampled before COVID-19 vaccination. These receptors all come from a human donor who received a COVID-19 vaccine.

The CDR3, as DNA: TGTGCCAGCAGCTCCACAGATACGCAGTATTTT. Its translation is CASSSTDTQYF. V is TRBV7-6 and J is TRBJ2-3, with D uncertain. The CDR3 is 11 residues long. Germline loops: CDR1 SGHVS, CDR2 FNYEAQ. Trimming removed 4 bases from V and 2 bases from J, with 1 base in between.

This chain connects TRBV6-1 to TRBJ2-7; unclear D gene. Germline assignment: CDR1 MNHNS and CDR2 SASEGT. This CDR3 is 14 amino acids long. Trimming cost V 0 bases and J 3 bases, with 9 bases left between them. CDR3 region: CASSEAPALYEQYV. The CDR3 nucleotides are TGTGCCAGCAGTGAAGCGCCAGCCCTCTACGAGCAGTACGTC.

The chain has TRBV7-2 and TRBJ2-3; D not certain. Germline V gene data show CDR1 as SGHTA and CDR2 as FQGNSA. The CDR3 contains 15 residues. V lost 5 bases and J 2 bases, leaving 14 bases between the germline ends. Written as DNA, the CDR3 is TGTGCCAGCAGCCCCCCGGGTTCGGCCACAGATACGCAGTATTTT. Its translation: CASSPPGSATDTQYF.

CDR3 sequence: CASSVDGQGHYGYTF. The DNA for the CDR3 is TGTGCCAGCAGCGTCGATGGACAGGGGCACTATGGCTACACCTTC. The chain recombines TRBV9 with TRBJ1-2, with 9 bases lining up with TRBD1. Germline CDR1 and CDR2: SGDLS and YYNGEE. The CDR3 is made up of 15 amino acids. V lost 2 bases, J lost 3 bases, and 5 bases stayed unmatched.

J is TRBJ2-5 and V is TRBV5-1; 7 nucleotides agree with TRBD2. This CDR3 has 14 residues. Trimming took 4 bases from V and 5 from J; bases not matched to a gene: 8. Germline values: CDR1 SGHRS, CDR2 YFSETQ. CDR3 region: CASSPAGVPETQYF. CDR3 nucleotide sequence: TGCGCCAGCAGCCCCGCGGGGGTCCCGGAGACCCAGTACTTC.

This chain joins TRBV6-1 and TRBJ1-1; D remains ambiguous. The CDR3 loop spans 17 amino acids. In germline, CDR1 is MNHNS, CDR2 SASEGT. V gave up 2 bases and J gave up 0 bases, with 16 bases separating them. CDR3 in amino acids: CASSELGRRPLNTEAFF. CDR3 coding DNA: TGTGCCAGCAGTGAATTAGGCAGGCGTCCTTTGAACACTGAAGCTTTCTTT.

The rearrangement links TRBV7-9 to TRBJ1-6, with 8 nucleotides matching TRBD1. V shed 8 bases, J shed 8 bases, and the junction held 2 bases outside the gene matches. The germline gives CDR1 SEHNR, CDR2 FQNEAQ (reference sequence). CDR3 length equals 12 residues. The CDR3 DNA sequence: TGTGCCAGCGGACAGGGAGATTCACCCCTCCACTTT. The encoded protein is CASGQGDSPLHF.

The chain has TRBV5-1 and TRBJ1-4; weak D call: TRBD1 (5 bases). V lost 4 bases to trimming and J lost 7 bases, with 14 bases between them. Germline V gives CDR1 SGHRS, CDR2 YFSETQ. CDR3 size: 14 residues. DNA for the CDR3: TGCGCCAGCAGCCCGGGGACGGCAGTTGAAAAACTGTTTTTT. Residues: CASSPGTAVEKLFF. Variable domain in full (rest from reference TRBV5-1 and TRBJ1-4): KAGVTQTPRYLIKTRGQQVTLSCSPISGHRSVSWYQQTPGQGLQFLFEYFSETQRNKGNFPGRFSGRQFSNSRSEMNVSTLELGDSALYLCASSPGTAVEKLFFGSGTQLSVL.

The chain employs TRBV19 and TRBJ1-5; the match to TRBD1 covers 10 bases. J gave up 7 bases and V 3 bases, and 3 bases lay outside the gene matches. The CDR3 has 14 amino acids. CDR1 and CDR2 (germline): LNHDA, SQIVND (reference sequence). CDR3 protein: CASSILGQGQPQHF. CDR3 coding DNA: TGTGCCAGTAGTATCTTGGGACAGGGGCAGCCCCAGCATTTT.

The V call is TRBV7-2, the J call TRBJ1-6, with D possibly matching TRBD1 (5 bases). From germline, CDR1 is SGHTA and CDR2 FQGNSA. The ends were cut back, 2 bases at V and 7 bases at J, with 15 bases in the middle. There are 16 residues in the CDR3. The CDR3 protein is CASSLSGGVVNSPLHF. DNA for the CDR3: TGTGCCAGCAGCTTAAGTGGGGGGGTGGTGAATTCACCCCTCCACTTT.

The chain recombines TRBV6-1 with TRBJ2-7, with unresolved D. The ends were cut back, 2 bases at V and 3 bases at J, with 8 bases in the middle. Germline assignment: CDR1 MNHNS and CDR2 SASEGT. This CDR3 comprises 13 residues. The CDR3 coding sequence is TGTGCCAGCAGTGAATCAGTTTACTACGAGCAGTACGTC. The encoded protein is CASSESVYYEQYV.

V and J are TRBV11-1 and TRBJ2-3, with D hard to call. The V end lost 2 bases, the J end lost 3 bases, and 9 bases lay between the germline ends. The CDR3 totals 14 residues. The germline CDR1 and CDR2 sequences are SGHAT and FQDESV (reference sequence). The CDR3 here is CASSLTQGTDTQYF. The CDR3 DNA follows: TGTGCCAGCAGCTTAACGCAAGGGACAGATACGCAGTATTTT.

This chain links TRBV6-5 with TRBJ1-1; perhaps TRBD1 as D (5 bases). Germline CDR1 reads MNHEY; CDR2 reads SVGAGI. Trimming stripped 0 bases from V and 1 base from J, with 12 bases between. The CDR3 totals 16 residues. This CDR3 is CASSYSRGRANTEAFF. The CDR3 nucleotides read TGTGCCAGCAGTTACTCGAGGGGCAGGGCGAACACTGAAGCTTTCTTT.

This clone came up a few times. The V call is TRBV19, the J call TRBJ2-2, with 8 bases identical to TRBD2. J lost 5 bases, V lost 1 base, and 3 bases had no gene match. Germline V gives CDR1 LNHDA, CDR2 SQIVND (reference sequence). There are 15 residues in the CDR3. The CDR3 here is CASSIVVAGTGELFF. The CDR3 coding sequence is TGTGCCAGTAGTATAGTCGTAGCGGGGACCGGGGAGCTGTTTTTT.

V is TRBV4-1 and J is TRBJ2-5, with 11 positions matching TRBD2. CDR3 length equals 18 residues. CDR1 is MGHRA, CDR2 YSYEKL, per germline. Trimming at V came to 4 bases and at J to 5 bases, leaving 15 bases not matched to a gene. For the CDR3, the DNA is TGCGCCAGCAGCCCAATATTAGCGGGGGGGCCTTGGGGTGAGACCCAGTACTTC. It yields the protein CASSPILAGGPWGETQYF.

CDR3 loop: CASSTQLAGTGSTDTQYF. In DNA, the CDR3 is TGCGCCAGCAGCACCCAGCTGGCCGGGACAGGGAGCACAGATACGCAGTATTTT. The V gene is TRBV5-1, the J gene TRBJ2-3; 9 bases match TRBD1. Germline assignment: CDR1 SGHRS and CDR2 YFSETQ. CDR3 length equals 18 residues. The V gene end was trimmed by 4 bases and the J gene end by 0 bases; junction bases not matched to a gene: 12.

The chain joins TRBV5-1 to TRBJ2-6, with D possibly being TRBD1 (7 bases). Looked up from germline, CDR1 is SGHRS and CDR2 is YFSETQ. V was trimmed by 4 bases and J by 3 bases, leaving 20 bases between them. The CDR3 totals 18 residues. CDR3 sequence (DNA): TGCGCCAGCAGCCGGACCGGAGGGGGCTTGGGTGGGGCCAACGTCCTGACTTTC. Translated: CASSRTGGGLGGANVLTF.

This clone was observed a few times. V gene TRBV4-2 combines with J gene TRBJ1-1; D is possibly TRBD1 (6 bases). The CDR3 has 17 residues. Germline-derived CDR1 and CDR2 are LGHNA and YNFKEQ. V gave up 2 bases and J gave up 4 bases, with 20 bases separating them. In DNA, the CDR3 is TGTGCCAGCAGCCAAAGTGGCAGGGGAGACTTTGGCACTGAAGCTTTCTTT. Its translation: CASSQSGRGDFGTEAFF.

The chain employs TRBV6-1 and TRBJ1-2, with D tentatively TRBD1 (5 bases). V was clipped by 2 bases and J by 2 bases, with 9 bases between them. The CDR3 extends over 14 amino acids. Germline values: CDR1 MNHNS, CDR2 SASEGT. DNA of the CDR3: TGTGCCAGCAGTGAAATGACAGCAAACTATGGCTACACCTTC. Protein sequence: CASSEMTANYGYTF.

V usage is TRBV7-9 and J usage is TRBJ1-2; TRBD1 matches at 7 bases. CDR1 SEHNR and CDR2 FQNEAQ come from the germline V gene (reference sequence). This CDR3 contains 16 residues. Trimming cost V 5 bases and J 0 bases; bases outside gene matches: 9. This chain's CDR3 is CASSLRTGPSNYGYTF. The DNA for the CDR3 is TGTGCCAGCAGCCTGAGGACAGGCCCTTCTAACTATGGCTACACCTTC.

This chain connects TRBV10-2 to TRBJ1-1, with 7 bases that match TRBD1. V shed 6 bases and J 14 bases; nucleotides not matched to a gene: 15. In germline, CDR1 is WSHSY, CDR2 SAAADI. This CDR3 has 13 amino acids. As DNA, the CDR3 is TGCGCCAGCAGCAGGATCCCCGGGACAGTCGCCTTCTTT. Protein sequence: CASSRIPGTVAFF.

CDR3 in amino acids: CASSLGDIQYF. CDR3 nucleotide sequence: TGTGCCAGCAGCTTAGGAGACATTCAGTACTTC. The chain has TRBV7-9 and TRBJ2-4; D unresolved. The CDR3 spans 11 residues. Germline CDR1 and CDR2: SEHNR and FQNEAQ (reference sequence). With 1 base removed from V and 8 bases from J, the gap between germline ends came to 3 bases.